The following is a T cell receptor beta chain sequence with its context. Its antigen is currently unknown. This entry comes from a study of cytomegalovirus exposure and HLA in healthy donors. The study, taken as a whole, reports: The authors enumerated some 160 TCR beta chains as linked to cytomegalovirus. The majority of CMV-associated TCR beta chains were reported as apparently HLA-restricted in a later analysis.

Both 60 Vbeta primers and 13 Jbeta primers went into the PCR. Sequencing was performed with immunoSEQ multiplex PCR; in TCRdb, only in-frame clones are kept and a portion is missing. Of under 150,000 clones in the sample, about two thirds are singletons; the top ten hold under 2.5%. The sample taken for sequencing was PBMCs. The sequence was collected from a woman between 40 and 50 years old in good health and CMV-seronegative.

CDR3 loop: CAISEGGGPSYEQYF. In DNA, the CDR3 is TGTGCCATCAGTGAGGGCGGGGGGCCTTCCTACGAGCAGTACTTC. V gene TRBV10-3 combines with J gene TRBJ2-7; 8 bases fit TRBD2. With V trimmed by 2 bases and J by 1 base, 4 bases remained unmatched. The CDR3 has 15 amino acids. The germline V gene has CDR1 ENHRY and CDR2 SYGVKD.